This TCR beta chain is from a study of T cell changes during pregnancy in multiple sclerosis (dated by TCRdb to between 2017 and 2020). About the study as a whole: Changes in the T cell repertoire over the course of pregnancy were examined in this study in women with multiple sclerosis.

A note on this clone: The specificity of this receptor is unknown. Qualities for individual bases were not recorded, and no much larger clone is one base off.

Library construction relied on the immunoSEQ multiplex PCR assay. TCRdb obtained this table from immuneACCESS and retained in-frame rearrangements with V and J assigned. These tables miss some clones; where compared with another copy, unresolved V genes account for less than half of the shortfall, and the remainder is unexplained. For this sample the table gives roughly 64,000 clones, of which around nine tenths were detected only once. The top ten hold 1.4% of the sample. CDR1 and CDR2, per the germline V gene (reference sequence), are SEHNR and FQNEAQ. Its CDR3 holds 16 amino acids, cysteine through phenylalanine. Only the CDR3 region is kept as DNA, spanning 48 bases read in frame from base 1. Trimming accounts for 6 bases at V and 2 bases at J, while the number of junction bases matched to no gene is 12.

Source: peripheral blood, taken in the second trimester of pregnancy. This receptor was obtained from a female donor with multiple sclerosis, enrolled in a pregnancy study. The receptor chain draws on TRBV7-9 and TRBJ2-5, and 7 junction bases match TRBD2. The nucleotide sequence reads TGTGCCAGCAGACTAGCGAGAATAGGCGCGCAAGAGACCCAGTACTTC. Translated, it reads CASRLARIGAQETQYF. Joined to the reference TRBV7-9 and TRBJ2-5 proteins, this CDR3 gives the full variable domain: DTGVSQNPRHKITKRGQNVTFRCDPISEHNRLYWYRQTLGQGPEFLTYFQNEAQLEKSRLLSDRFSAERPKGSFSTLEIQRTEQGDSAMYLCASRLARIGAQETQYFGPGTRLLVL.